The 3 T cell receptor beta chains below were found in one sample sequenced in a study of patients and donors after allogeneic stem cell transplantation. From the RT-PCR reads, TCRdb called clonotypes with MiXCR, one entry per CDR3 protein. The table shows 800,000 to 1,000,000 distinct CDR3 sequences, with approximately 19% occurring only once. The sequenced material came from blood, either unsorted or a sorted T cell fraction (not recorded which). These receptors were taken from a human donor who was either an allogeneic HSCT recipient or a stem cell or donor lymphocyte infusion donor (not recorded which). It is not recorded whose cells these are; they may come from a transplant donor.

In its sample, this clonotype was seen a few times. The V and J genes are TRBV4-1 and TRBJ2-7; no reliable D call. The germline V gene encodes CDR1 MGHRA and CDR2 YSYEKL. Trimming stripped 3 bases from V and 7 bases from J, with 13 bases between. The CDR3 is made up of 13 amino acids. This chain's CDR3 is CASSHMERREQYF. The CDR3 nucleotides are TGCGCCAGCAGCCACATGGAAAGGCGGGAGCAGTACTTC.

V usage is TRBV2 and J usage is TRBJ2-1, with D possibly TRBD1 on 6 matching bases. CDR3 length: 15 residues. Trimming stripped 5 bases from V and 0 bases from J, with 11 bases between. From germline, CDR1 is SNHLY and CDR2 FYNNEI. The CDR3 nucleotides read TGTGCCAGCAGTTACCGGGACATCTCCTACAATGAGCAGTTCTTC. This encodes CASSYRDISYNEQFF.

This clonotype was seen a handful of times. CDR3 amino acids: CASSKTAPNKETQYF. CDR3 DNA: TGCGCCAGCAGCAAGACAGCCCCAAACAAAGAGACCCAGTACTTC. The chain recombines TRBV5-1 with TRBJ2-5, with a tentative D call TRBD1 (5 bases). V lost 4 bases and J lost 3, with 16 bases in between. This CDR3 has 15 amino acids. Germline V gives CDR1 SGHRS, CDR2 YFSETQ.